A selection of T cell receptor beta chains follows, all from one sample in a study of CD4 T cells in relation to SARS-CoV-2 and coronaviruses. Generated by immunoSEQ multiplex PCR, the TCRdb table keeps only in-frame clones and is missing some. Among about 21,000 clones listed, less than 75% were seen once. These TCRs' antigens remain unknown. Sequenced: CD4+ T cells from PBMCs, cultured in vitro. These receptors came from a human donor in good health. The CDR3 runs from the conserved cysteine through the conserved F or W. A D gene is named only where the DNA matches it firmly. The size field is filled for only some rows; it gives once, few, many or a size class.

TRBV7-2,TRBJ1-2,-,TRBD1,CASSPDEQGAGGYTF,TGTGCCAGCAGCCCCGACGAGCAGGGGGCTGGTGGCTACACCTTC
TRBV3-1/TRBV3-2,TRBJ2-2,few,TRBD1,CASSQRGQGGTGELFF,TGTGCCAGCAGCCAAAGGGGACAGGGCGGCACCGGGGAGCTGTTTTTT
TRBV12-3/TRBV12-4,TRBJ1-2,-,TRBD1,CASSRQGDYGYTF,TGTGCCAGCAGCCGACAGGGTGATTACGGCTACACCTTC
TRBV7-9,TRBJ2-2,-,-,CASSKLATNTGELFF,TGTGCCAGCAGCAAACTAGCTACGAACACCGGGGAGCTGTTTTTT
TRBV19,TRBJ1-2,-,-,CASTDGHLTYGYTF,TGTGCCAGTACGGACGGGCATCTCACCTATGGCTACACCTTC
TRBV27,TRBJ2-3,-,TRBD2,CASSFWRGGPEDTQYF,TGTGCCAGCAGTTTTTGGCGGGGGGGCCCCGAAGATACGCAGTATTTT
TRBV11-2,TRBJ1-2,-,TRBD1,CASSPQAGGLGYTF,TGTGCCAGCAGCCCCCAGGCAGGGGGTTTAGGCTACACCTTC
TRBV13,TRBJ1-2,-,-,CASGTVGYTF,TGTGCCAGCGGCACCGTTGGCTACACCTTC
TRBV4-3,TRBJ2-7,-,TRBD2,CASSQDASGSYEQYF,TGCGCCAGCAGCCAAGACGCTAGCGGGAGCTACGAGCAGTACTTC
TRBV21-1,TRBJ1-6,-,-,CASSKAIIGGRGRSYNSPLHF,TGTGCCAGCAGCAAAGCGATCATCGGGGGCAGGGGAAGGTCCTATAATTCACCCCTCCACTTT
TRBV11-2,TRBJ2-1,-,-,CASSFSGLYNEQFF,TGTGCCAGCAGCTTCTCGGGACTTTACAATGAGCAGTTCTTC
TRBV3-1/TRBV3-2,TRBJ2-7,-,-,CASSRSRYEQYF,TGTGCCAGCAGCCGTTCCCGCTACGAGCAGTACTTC
TRBV3-1/TRBV3-2,TRBJ1-1,-,-,CASSHRRENTEAFF,TGTGCCAGCAGCCACCGACGAGAGAACACTGAAGCTTTCTTT
TRBV27,TRBJ2-1,-,TRBD2,CANLFWREVGDEQFF,TGTGCCAACCTTTTCTGGCGGGAGGTTGGTGATGAGCAGTTCTTC
TRBV6-5,TRBJ1-2,-,TRBD1,CASRIKEGQGYGYTF,TGTGCCAGCAGGATAAAGGAGGGACAGGGATATGGCTACACCTTC
TRBV6-7,TRBJ2-7,-,-,CASRRPNTGPNYEQYF,TGTGCCAGCAGGAGGCCAAACACAGGGCCCAACTACGAGCAGTACTTC
TRBV28,TRBJ2-1,-,TRBD1,CASSPTYRGAYNEQFF,TGTGCCAGCAGTCCGACCTACAGGGGGGCCTACAATGAGCAGTTCTTC
TRBV7-2,TRBJ2-3,-,TRBD1,CASSLEGTGGFGDTQYF,TGTGCCAGCAGCTTAGAGGGGACAGGGGGTTTTGGAGATACGCAGTATTTT
TRBV14,TRBJ1-6,-,-,CASSQLSGSSPLHF,TGTGCCAGCAGCCAATTGTCTGGGAGTTCACCCCTCCACTTT
TRBV4-1,TRBJ1-6,few,-,CASSQEPGPYNSPLHF,TGCGCCAGCAGCCAAGAGCCAGGACCCTATAATTCACCCCTCCACTTT
TRBV29-1,TRBJ1-1,-,-,CSVKGGGSTEAFF,TGCAGCGTCAAGGGGGGGGGCTCCACTGAAGCTTTCTTT